This T cell receptor beta chain was retrieved from a study of blood T cell repertoires in COVID-19. About the research overall: Samples representing acute and convalescent COVID-19 were sourced from the United States, Italy and Spain. T cells, B-cell-depleted T cells, or PBMCs provided the cDNA or gDNA that served as material.

Trimming at V came to 3 bases and at J to 6 bases, leaving 4 bases not matched to a gene. CDR1 and CDR2 from the germline V gene are SGHNT and YYREEE (reference sequence). The CDR3 totals 15 residues. Assay: immunoSEQ multiplex PCR; the TCRdb copy retains only in-frame clones and omits some. The table lists 200,000 to 250,000 clones, roughly 82% of them singletons, with 4.7% in the top ten. The sequence was obtained from a woman between 70 and 85 years old with acute or convalescent COVID-19. V is TRBV5-4 and J is TRBJ2-2; 11 nucleotides align to TRBD1. Material: peripheral blood. The CDR3 reads CASSSGTGGAGELFF. CDR3 sequence (DNA): TGTGCCAGCAGCTCCGGGACAGGGGGGGCCGGGGAGCTGTTTTTT.